The source of this T cell receptor (beta chain) is a study of spatial heterogeneity in lung cancer. The wider study: At a median of roughly 2 years after resection, follow-up PBMC samples were sequenced when available.

This clonotype was recorded at least ten times. Indicated time point: blood at routine non-recurrence follow-up after resection. V shed 1 base and J shed 1 base, with 7 bases lying between them. The CDR3 totals 14 residues. Germline lookup yields CDR1 LGHNA and CDR2 YNFKEQ. Each CDR3 protein gets one entry after TCRdb re-called the 5' RACE reads with MiXCR. The table lists approximately 43,000 distinct CDR3 sequences, over 9.5% of them singletons. V is TRBV4-2 and J is TRBJ1-1, with a tentative D call TRBD1 (6 bases). The source of this sequence is a female donor with early-stage non-small cell lung cancer. The specimen was PBMCs, collected at follow-up. The CDR3 here is CASSQGGGNTEAFF. CDR3 DNA sequence: TGTGCCAGCAGCCAAGGAGGGGGGAACACTGAAGCTTTCTTT.